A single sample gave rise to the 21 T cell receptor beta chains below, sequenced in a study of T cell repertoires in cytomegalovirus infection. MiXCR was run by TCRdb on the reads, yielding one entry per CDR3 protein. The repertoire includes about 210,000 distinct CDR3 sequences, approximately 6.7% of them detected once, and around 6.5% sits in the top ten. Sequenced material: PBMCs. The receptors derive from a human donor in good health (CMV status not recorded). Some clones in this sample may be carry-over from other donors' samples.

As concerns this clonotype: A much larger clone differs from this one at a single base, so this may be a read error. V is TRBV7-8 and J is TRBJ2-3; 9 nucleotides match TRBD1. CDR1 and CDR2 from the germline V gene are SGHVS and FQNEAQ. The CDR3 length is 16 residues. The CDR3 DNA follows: TGTGCCAACAGCTTAGTCGGGACAGGGTACACAGATACGCAGTATTTT. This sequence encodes CANSLVGTGYTDTQYF.

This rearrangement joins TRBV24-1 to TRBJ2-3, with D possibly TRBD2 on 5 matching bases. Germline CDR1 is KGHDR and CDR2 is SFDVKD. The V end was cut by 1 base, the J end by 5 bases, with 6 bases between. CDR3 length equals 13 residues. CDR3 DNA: TGTGCCACCAGTGATTTAGGAGGAGATACGCAGTATTTT. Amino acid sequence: CATSDLGGDTQYF.

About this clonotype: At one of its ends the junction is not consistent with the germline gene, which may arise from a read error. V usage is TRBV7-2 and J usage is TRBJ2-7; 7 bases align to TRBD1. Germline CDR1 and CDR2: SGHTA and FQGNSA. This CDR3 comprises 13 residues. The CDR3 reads CASSRQGTYGQCF. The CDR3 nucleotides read TGTGCCAGCAGCCGACAGGGAACCTACGGGCAGTGCTTC.

The CDR3 loop reads CASSIVTRRENTGELFF. CDR3 sequence (DNA): TGTGCCAGTAGTATAGTAACCCGCCGAGAGAACACCGGGGAGCTGTTTTTT. This chain joins TRBV19 and TRBJ2-2; D remains unclear. CDR1 is LNHDA and CDR2 is SQIVND in the germline V gene (reference sequence). The V end was cut by 1 base, the J end by 1 base, with 13 bases between. The CDR3 consists of 17 residues.

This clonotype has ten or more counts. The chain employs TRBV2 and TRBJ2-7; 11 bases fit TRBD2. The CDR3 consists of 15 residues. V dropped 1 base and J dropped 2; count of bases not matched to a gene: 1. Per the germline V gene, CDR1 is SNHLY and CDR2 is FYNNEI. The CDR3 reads CASSEVAGGPYEQYF. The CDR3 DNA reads TGTGCCAGCAGTGAAGTAGCGGGGGGGCCCTACGAGCAGTACTTC.

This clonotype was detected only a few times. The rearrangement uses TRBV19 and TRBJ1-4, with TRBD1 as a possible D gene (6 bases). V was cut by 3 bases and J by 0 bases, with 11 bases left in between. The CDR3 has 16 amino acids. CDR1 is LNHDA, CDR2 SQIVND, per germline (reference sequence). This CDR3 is CASSMGPGATNEKLFF. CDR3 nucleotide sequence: TGTGCCAGTAGTATGGGCCCAGGGGCAACTAATGAAAAACTGTTTTTT.

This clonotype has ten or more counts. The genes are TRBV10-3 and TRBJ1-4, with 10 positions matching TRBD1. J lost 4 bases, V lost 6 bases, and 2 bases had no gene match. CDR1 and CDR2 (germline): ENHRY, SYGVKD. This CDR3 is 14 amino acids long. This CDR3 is CAISGTGVNEKLFF. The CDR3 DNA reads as TGTGCCATCAGCGGGACAGGGGTTAATGAAAAACTGTTTTTT.

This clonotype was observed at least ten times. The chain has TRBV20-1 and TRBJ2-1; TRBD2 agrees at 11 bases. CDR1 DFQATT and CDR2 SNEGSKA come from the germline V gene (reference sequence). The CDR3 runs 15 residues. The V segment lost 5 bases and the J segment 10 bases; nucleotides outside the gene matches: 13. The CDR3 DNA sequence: TGCAGTGCTCCCGGGGATAGCGGGGGGGCCAGGGAGCAGTTCTTC. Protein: CSAPGDSGGAREQFF.

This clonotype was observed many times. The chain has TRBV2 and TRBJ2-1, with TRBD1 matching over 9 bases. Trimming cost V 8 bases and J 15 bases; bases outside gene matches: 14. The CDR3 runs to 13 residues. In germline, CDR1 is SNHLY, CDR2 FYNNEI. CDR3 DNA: TGTGCCAGCTCTACCGGGACAGGGACGGGGGGGTTCTTC. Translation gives CASSTGTGTGGFF.

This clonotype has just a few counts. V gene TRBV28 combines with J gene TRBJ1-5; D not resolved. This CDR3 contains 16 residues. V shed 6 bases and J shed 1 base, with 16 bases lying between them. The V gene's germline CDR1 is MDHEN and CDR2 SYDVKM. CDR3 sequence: CASSTARMLSNQPQHF. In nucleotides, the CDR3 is TGTGCCAGCAGCACTGCCCGGATGCTAAGCAATCAGCCCCAGCATTTT.

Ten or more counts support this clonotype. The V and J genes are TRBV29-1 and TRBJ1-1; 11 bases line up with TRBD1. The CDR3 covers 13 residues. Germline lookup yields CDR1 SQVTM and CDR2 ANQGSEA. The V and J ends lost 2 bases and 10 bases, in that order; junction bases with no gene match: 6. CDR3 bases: TGCAGCGTTGAACCCCGGGACAGGGGGGGAGCTTTCTTT. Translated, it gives CSVEPRDRGGAFF. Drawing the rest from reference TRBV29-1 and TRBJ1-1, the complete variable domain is SAVISQKPSRDICQRGTSLTIQCQVDSQVTMMFWYRQQPGQSLTLIATANQGSEATYESGFVIDKFPISRPNLTFSTLTVSNMSPEDSSIYLCSVEPRDRGGAFFGQGTRLTVV.

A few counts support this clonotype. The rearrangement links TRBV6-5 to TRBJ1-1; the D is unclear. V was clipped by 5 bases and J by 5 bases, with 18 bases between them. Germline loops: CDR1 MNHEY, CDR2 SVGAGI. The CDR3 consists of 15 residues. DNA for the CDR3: TGTGCCAGCAGTCCGACGGACCCCATGAGGACTGAAGCTTTCTTT. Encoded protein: CASSPTDPMRTEAFF.

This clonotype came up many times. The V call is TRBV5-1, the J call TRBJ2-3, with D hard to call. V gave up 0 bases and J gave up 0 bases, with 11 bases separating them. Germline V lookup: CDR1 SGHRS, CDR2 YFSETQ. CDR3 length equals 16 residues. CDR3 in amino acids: CASSLVPSPSTDTQYF. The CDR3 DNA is TGCGCCAGCAGCTTGGTTCCATCCCCTAGCACAGATACGCAGTATTTT.

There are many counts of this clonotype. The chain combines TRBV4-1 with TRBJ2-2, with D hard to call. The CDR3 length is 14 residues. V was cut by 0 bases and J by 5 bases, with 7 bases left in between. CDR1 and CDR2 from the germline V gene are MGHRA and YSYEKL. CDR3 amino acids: CASSQEVWTGELFF. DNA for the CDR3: TGCGCCAGCAGCCAAGAGGTCTGGACCGGGGAGCTGTTTTTT.

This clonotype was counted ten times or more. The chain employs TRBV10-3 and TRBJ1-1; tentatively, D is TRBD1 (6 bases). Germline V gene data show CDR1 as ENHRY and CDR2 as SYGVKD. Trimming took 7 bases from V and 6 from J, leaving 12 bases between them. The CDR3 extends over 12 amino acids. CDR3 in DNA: TGTGCCATCAAGACAGGAGAGGCTGAAGCTTTCTTT. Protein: CAIKTGEAEAFF.

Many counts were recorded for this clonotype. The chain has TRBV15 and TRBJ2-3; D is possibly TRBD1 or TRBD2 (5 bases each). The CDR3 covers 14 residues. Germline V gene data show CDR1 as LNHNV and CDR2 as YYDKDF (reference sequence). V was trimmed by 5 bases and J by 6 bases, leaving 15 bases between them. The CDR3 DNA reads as TGTGCCACCAGCTTCCGGGACGCCAAGGATACGCAGTATTTT. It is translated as CATSFRDAKDTQYF.

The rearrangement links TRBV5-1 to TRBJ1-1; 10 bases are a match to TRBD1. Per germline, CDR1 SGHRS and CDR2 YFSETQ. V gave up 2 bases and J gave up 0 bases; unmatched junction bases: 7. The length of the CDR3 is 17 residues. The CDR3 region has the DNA TGCGCCAGCAGCTTTGGACAGGGGGTCCCCTTGAACACTGAAGCTTTCTTT. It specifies CASSFGQGVPLNTEAFF. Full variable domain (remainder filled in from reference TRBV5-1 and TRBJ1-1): KAGVTQTPRYLIKTRGQQVTLSCSPISGHRSVSWYQQTPGQGLQFLFEYFSETQRNKGNFPGRFSGRQFSNSRSEMNVSTLELGDSALYLCASSFGQGVPLNTEAFFGQGTRLTVV.

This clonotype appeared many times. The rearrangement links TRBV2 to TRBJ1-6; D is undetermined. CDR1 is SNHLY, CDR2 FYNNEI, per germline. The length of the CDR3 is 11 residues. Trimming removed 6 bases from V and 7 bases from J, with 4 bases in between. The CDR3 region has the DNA TGTGCCAGCAGATTGAATTCACCCCTCCACTTT. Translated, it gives CASRLNSPLHF.

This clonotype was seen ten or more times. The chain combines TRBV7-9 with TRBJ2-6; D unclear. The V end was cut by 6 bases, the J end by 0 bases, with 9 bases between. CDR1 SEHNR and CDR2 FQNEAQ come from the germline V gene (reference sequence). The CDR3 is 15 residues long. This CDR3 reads CASRHDGSGANVLTF. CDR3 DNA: TGTGCCAGCAGACACGACGGCTCTGGGGCCAACGTCCTGACTTTC.

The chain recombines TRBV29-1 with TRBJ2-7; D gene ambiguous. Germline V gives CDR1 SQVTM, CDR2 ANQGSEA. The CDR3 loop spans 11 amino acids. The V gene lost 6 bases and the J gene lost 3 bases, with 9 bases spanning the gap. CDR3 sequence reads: CSVRVFYEQYF. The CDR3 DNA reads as TGCAGCGTCCGAGTCTTCTACGAGCAGTACTTC.

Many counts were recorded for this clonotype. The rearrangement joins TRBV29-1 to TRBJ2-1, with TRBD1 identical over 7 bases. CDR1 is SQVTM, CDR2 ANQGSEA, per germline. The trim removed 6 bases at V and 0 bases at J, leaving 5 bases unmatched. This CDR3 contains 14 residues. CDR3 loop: CSVNDRASYNEQFF. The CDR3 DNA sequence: TGCAGCGTCAATGACAGGGCCTCCTACAATGAGCAGTTCTTC.